The clone carrying this TCR beta chain was counted only a few times. Its matching antigen is unknown. The source of the sample is a study of T cell repertoires in cytomegalovirus infection. Overall study findings and caveats: Across the ex vivo response, the dominant clonotypes were HLA-C-restricted CMV-specific TCR beta clonotypes.

The CDR3 is 14 amino acids. Germline V gene sequence: CDR1 SGHTA, CDR2 FQGNSA. Trimming left V 4 bases short and J 7 bases short, with 14 bases between. One entry per CDR3 protein, called by TCRdb with MiXCR from the reads. The table includes hundreds of thousands of distinct CDR3 sequences, 30% to 35% detected once. This receptor was obtained from a human donor in good health (CMV status not recorded). Some clones in this sample may be carry-over from other donors' samples. The specimen comprised cultured PBMCs, sampled from culture after CMV antigen stimulation. The rearrangement uses TRBV7-2 and TRBJ2-1; D is uncertain. The CDR3 nucleotides are TGTGCCAGCAGCTCCCGGTTGGGTATGAATGAGCAGTTCTTC. Amino acid sequence: CASSSRLGMNEQFF.